These 24 T cell receptor beta chains were all obtained from the same sample, sequenced in a study of shared T cell receptors in the human thymus. Here immunoSEQ multiplex PCR was the method, and the copy in TCRdb shows in-frame clones only, minus some. The table includes 700,000 or so clones, around 85% detected once. This same sample was also part of a study on human thymus T cells.

Sequenced input: thymocytes. These receptors all stem from a girl less than two years old with a congenital heart defect.

This clone was found once. This sequence joins TRBV5-5 and TRBJ1-4; D call uncertain. CDR1 is SGHKS and CDR2 is YYEKEE in the germline V gene (reference sequence). This CDR3 spans 17 amino acids. Trimming removed 1 base at V and 0 bases at J, with 13 bases between. CDR3 in amino acids: CASSLIGESSTNEKLFF. The DNA of the CDR3 is TGTGCCAGCAGCTTGATTGGTGAGAGTTCAACTAATGAAAAACTGTTTTTT. The complete variable domain, with remaining parts taken from reference TRBV5-5 and TRBJ1-4, reads DAGVTQSPTHLIKTRGQQVTLRCSPISGHKSVSWYQQVLGQGPQFIFQYYEKEERGRGNFPDRFSARQFPNYSSELNVNALLLGDSALYLCASSLIGESSTNEKLFFGSGTQLSVL.

This chain links TRBV28 with TRBJ2-7; D perhaps matches TRBD2 (5 bases). Trimming removed 3 bases at V and 4 bases at J, with 10 bases between. Germline CDR1 is MDHEN and CDR2 is SYDVKM. CDR3 length equals 13 residues. The DNA of the CDR3 is TGTGCCAGCAGTTTGCCGGGGAGATACGAGCAGTACTTC. It yields the protein CASSLPGRYEQYF.

The gene calls are TRBV27 and TRBJ2-7; D is perhaps TRBD2 (6 bases). The germline V and J ends were trimmed by 4 bases and 4 bases, with 14 bases remaining between them. The CDR3 totals 14 residues. Germline V gene data show CDR1 as MNHEY and CDR2 as SMNVEV (reference sequence). The CDR3 is CASSSDGRQYEQYF. CDR3 sequence (DNA): TGTGCCAGCAGTTCGGATGGGAGGCAGTACGAGCAGTACTTC.

CDR3 DNA: TGTGCCAGCAGTCCCCACGACAGTCATGCTTATGAAAAACTGTTTTTT. Protein product: CASSPHDSHAYEKLFF. The chain is built from TRBV13 and TRBJ1-4, with D maybe TRBD1 (5 bases). The CDR3 is 16 amino acids. CDR1 and CDR2 from the germline V gene are PRHDT and FYEKMQ (reference sequence). Trimming pared 6 bases from V and 6 bases from J, leaving 20 bases between. The whole variable domain, remainder taken from reference TRBV13 and TRBJ1-4, is AAGVIQSPRHLIKEKRETATLKCYPIPRHDTVYWYQQGPGQDPQFLISFYEKMQSDKGSIPDRFSAQQFSDYHSELNMSSLELGDSALYFCASSPHDSHAYEKLFFGSGTQLSVL.

J is TRBJ2-2 and V is TRBV5-1, with D perhaps matching TRBD1 (8 bases). CDR3 length equals 18 residues. The V gene lost 4 bases and the J gene lost 5 bases, with 24 bases spanning the gap. The V gene's germline CDR1 is SGHRS and CDR2 YFSETQ. The chain's CDR3 is CASSENPRGRGGTGELFF. The DNA for the CDR3 is TGCGCCAGCAGCGAAAACCCCAGGGGGCGCGGGGGAACCGGGGAGCTGTTTTTT. Variable domain in full (rest from reference TRBV5-1 and TRBJ2-2): KAGVTQTPRYLIKTRGQQVTLSCSPISGHRSVSWYQQTPGQGLQFLFEYFSETQRNKGNFPGRFSGRQFSNSRSEMNVSTLELGDSALYLCASSENPRGRGGTGELFFGEGSRLTVL.

The table lists this clone with a count of one. The chain carries TRBV7-2 and TRBJ2-3; 8 bases map to TRBD2. V was clipped by 4 bases and J by 0 bases; unmatched bases: 12. The germline gives CDR1 SGHTA, CDR2 FQGNSA. This CDR3 contains 18 residues. The CDR3 sequence: CASSWGGTSVFSTDTQYF. The DNA of the CDR3 is TGTGCCAGCAGCTGGGGGGGGACTAGTGTGTTTAGCACAGATACGCAGTATTTT.

The chain uses TRBV27 and TRBJ1-5; a possible D gene is TRBD1 (6 bases). The CDR3 sequence is 14 residues long. The germline V and J ends were trimmed by 5 bases and 5 bases, with 13 bases remaining between them. The germline V gene has CDR1 MNHEY and CDR2 SMNVEV (reference sequence). The CDR3 nucleotides read TGTGCCAGCAGTCCCGGACAGAACCATCAGCCCCAGCATTTT. Amino acid sequence: CASSPGQNHQPQHF.

The chain links TRBV5-1 to TRBJ1-2; TRBD1 aligns across 7 bases. J lost 4 bases, V lost 3 bases, and 15 bases had no gene match. This CDR3 is 17 amino acids long. Germline assignment: CDR1 SGHRS and CDR2 YFSETQ. The CDR3 spells CASSSTDRTGTSYGYTF. For the CDR3, the DNA is TGCGCCAGCAGCTCAACCGACAGGACAGGAACCTCCTATGGCTACACCTTC.

This clone was detected once. The chain is built from TRBV12-5 and TRBJ2-7; 9 bases align to TRBD2. The CDR3 has 17 amino acids. The V gene's germline CDR1 is LGHNT and CDR2 FRNRAP. The V and J ends lost 5 bases and 7 bases, in that order; junction bases with no gene match: 18. CDR3 amino acids: CASGTWGSSGDRGEQYF. As DNA, the CDR3 is TGTGCTAGTGGTACCTGGGGGTCTAGCGGGGATCGGGGTGAGCAGTACTTC.

The chain joins TRBV14 to TRBJ2-3, with D possibly TRBD1 on 6 matching bases. Germline V lookup: CDR1 SGHDN, CDR2 FVKESK. This CDR3 has 17 amino acids. The V end lost 1 base, the J end lost 5 bases, and 19 bases lay between the germline ends. The DNA of the CDR3 is TGTGCCAGCAGCCAAGGGGGGCTTACGATTACAGGAGATACGCAGTATTTT. As protein: CASSQGGLTITGDTQYF.

The rearrangement joins TRBV9 to TRBJ1-2; the match to TRBD1 covers 10 bases. CDR1 and CDR2 from the germline V gene are SGDLS and YYNGEE. Losses at the gene ends were 0 bases for V and 1 base for J; bases not matched to a gene: 3. The CDR3 spans 16 residues. In DNA form, the CDR3 reads TGTGCCAGCAGCGTAGCTAGGACAGGGGGTAACTATGGCTACACCTTC. It specifies CASSVARTGGNYGYTF.

This clone was detected once. This rearrangement joins TRBV28 to TRBJ1-4; 9 bases fit TRBD1. CDR1 is MDHEN and CDR2 is SYDVKM in the germline V gene. This CDR3 comprises 14 residues. J lost 8 bases, V lost 6 bases, and 7 bases had no gene match. The CDR3 DNA follows: TGTGCCAGCAGCTGGACAGGGGAGGGAGAAAAACTGTTTTTT. It specifies CASSWTGEGEKLFF.

The chain links TRBV30 to TRBJ1-4; D might be TRBD1 (6 bases). V was clipped by 1 base and J by 1 base, with 13 bases between them. Germline lookup yields CDR1 GTSNPN and CDR2 SVGIG (reference sequence). The CDR3 totals 16 residues. CDR3 sequence: CAWSAPQQGTNEKLFF. The CDR3 DNA is TGTGCCTGGAGTGCCCCTCAACAGGGAACTAATGAAAAACTGTTTTTT.

This chain links TRBV29-1 with TRBJ1-2; 10 bases map to TRBD1. The germline CDR1 and CDR2 sequences are SQVTM and ANQGSEA. CDR3 length: 15 amino acids. The J segment lost 6 bases and the V segment lost 3 bases, leaving 10 bases of the junction unmatched. The CDR3: CSVDGTGAALNGYTF. The CDR3 region has the DNA TGCAGCGTTGACGGGACAGGGGCGGCCTTGAATGGCTACACCTTC.

The V and J genes are TRBV7-9 and TRBJ2-2; maybe TRBD1 (8 bases). Germline V gene sequence: CDR1 SEHNR, CDR2 FQNEAQ (reference sequence). This CDR3 is 15 amino acids long. Trimming left V 5 bases short and J 6 bases short, with 16 bases between. The CDR3 DNA is TGTGCCAGCAGCCCTAGACAGGGGAGGGCCGGGGAGCTGTTTTTT. Its protein product is CASSPRQGRAGELFF.

The chain is built from TRBV5-6 and TRBJ2-7; possibly TRBD1 for D (6 bases). CDR1 SGHDT and CDR2 YYEEEE come from the germline V gene. The CDR3 is made up of 16 amino acids. Trimming shortened V by 1 base and J by 3 bases, and 17 bases separated the two germline ends. In nucleotides, the CDR3 is TGTGCCAGCAGCTTGACCACAGGGCCAAATAACTACGAGCAGTACTTC. Protein: CASSLTTGPNNYEQYF. Looking up the rest from reference TRBV5-6 and TRBJ2-7 gives the full variable domain: DAGVTQSPTHLIKTRGQQVTLRCSPKSGHDTVSWYQQALGQGPQFIFQYYEEEERQRGNFPDRFSGHQFPNYSSELNVNALLLGDSALYLCASSLTTGPNNYEQYFGPGTRLTVT.

The count of this clone is one. CDR3 sequence reads: CASSSATGRTGNTIYF. The CDR3 DNA sequence: TGCGCCAGCAGCTCGGCCACAGGGAGAACTGGAAACACCATATATTTT. The rearrangement joins TRBV5-1 to TRBJ1-3; D perhaps matches TRBD1 (6 bases). V lost 3 bases and J 2 bases, leaving 15 bases between the germline ends. CDR3 size: 16 residues. The germline CDR1 and CDR2 sequences are SGHRS and YFSETQ.

The J gene is TRBJ1-1, the V gene TRBV14; unclear D gene. Per germline, CDR1 SGHDN and CDR2 FVKESK. CDR3 size: 18 residues. The V gene lost 0 bases and the J gene lost 11 bases, with 28 bases spanning the gap. CDR3 amino acids: CASSQDPGKFYSPGGAFF. In DNA, the CDR3 is TGTGCCAGCAGCCAAGATCCGGGAAAATTTTATTCGCCGGGAGGCGCTTTCTTT.

This sequence joins TRBV5-1 and TRBJ2-3; TRBD2 matches at 7 bases. J lost 0 bases, V lost 3 bases, and 7 bases had no gene match. The CDR3 runs 16 residues. Germline CDR1 and CDR2: SGHRS and YFSETQ. The CDR3 DNA follows: TGCGCCAGCAGCTGGTCCGGGGGGACTAGCACAGATACGCAGTATTTT. Protein sequence: CASSWSGGTSTDTQYF.

Only one count was recorded for this clone. The chain joins TRBV5-4 to TRBJ2-7, with TRBD1 matching over 8 bases. In germline, CDR1 is SGHNT, CDR2 YYREEE (reference sequence). CDR3 length equals 15 residues. The ends lost 4 bases at V and 5 bases at J; junction bases unmatched: 11. The CDR3 bases are TGTGCCAGCAGCCGATCGATTGACAGGGGCAACGAGCAGTACTTC. Its translation is CASSRSIDRGNEQYF.

Remarks on this clone: Other nucleotide sequences in the sample specify the same CDR3. The rearrangement links TRBV10-3 to TRBJ1-3, with D possibly matching TRBD1 (5 bases). There are 13 residues in the CDR3. Germline values: CDR1 ENHRY, CDR2 SYGVKD. V was cut by 6 bases and J by 0 bases, with 6 bases left in between. The CDR3 is CAIRDTSGNTIYF. The DNA for the CDR3 is TGTGCCATCAGGGACACCTCTGGAAACACCATATATTTT.

The count of this clone is one. The chain carries TRBV27 and TRBJ1-6; D not resolved. V was cut by 7 bases and J by 1 base, with 14 bases left in between. This CDR3 comprises 16 residues. Germline V gene data show CDR1 as MNHEY and CDR2 as SMNVEV (reference sequence). For the CDR3, the DNA is TGTGCCAGCACCCCCGGGAAAAGGTCCTATAATTCACCCCTCCACTTT. This sequence encodes CASTPGKRSYNSPLHF.

This clone was detected only a few times. The chain couples TRBV19 to TRBJ1-5; a weak D match, TRBD1 (5 bases). V was trimmed by 5 bases and J by 5 bases, leaving 13 bases between them. This CDR3 region has 14 residues. Per the germline V gene, CDR1 is LNHDA and CDR2 is SQIVND (reference sequence). CDR3 coding DNA: TGTGCCAGTAGTCGGGAGGGACTGGATCAGCCCCAGCATTTT. Its protein is CASSREGLDQPQHF.

The V and J genes are TRBV12-5 and TRBJ1-1; possible D gene TRBD1, 6 bases. Trimming took off 3 bases at V and 1 base at J, with 21 bases between the two ends. The CDR3 contains 18 residues. Germline lookup yields CDR1 LGHNT and CDR2 FRNRAP. The CDR3 DNA reads as TGTGCTAGTGGTTTTGTTCCAGGGGAGATTGTTGGGAACACTGAAGCTTTCTTT. Translated: CASGFVPGEIVGNTEAFF.